One TCR beta chain is described in this entry. The target antigen is unknown. CD45RO/CCR7/CD25/CD127/CD95/CD27 separated CD4+ naive, central memory, regulatory and stem cell-like memory cells by sorting. This specimen comes from a study of beta chain features in type 1 diabetes. Findings and caveats of the study: It was not settled here whether HLA type affects TCRB rearrangement. All four CD4+ subsets from Type 1 diabetes patients carried moderately but significantly shorter TCRB CDR3s. Sequencing the cDNA could make cells with high TCR expression show up more than they should.

Since all of the isolated RNA was reverse transcribed, expressed TCRB transcripts were what got sequenced. Naive, central memory and regulatory T cell samples came to a mean of around 3.5 million reads. Sequencing used immunoSEQ multiplex PCR; TCRdb keeps in-frame clones, though not all of them. The table shows around 280,000 clones, with about 15% occurring only once. Germline V gene lookup returns CDR1 KGHSH and CDR2 LQKENI. There are 15 residues in the CDR3. Deletions cut 2 bases from V and 6 bases from J, with 17 bases between. This receptor was obtained from a young man with type 1 diabetes. The chain is built from TRBV18 and TRBJ2-7; maybe TRBD1 (5 bases). The sequencing sample was made of naive CD4+ T cells from blood. CDR3 nucleotide sequence: TGTGCCAGCTCACCATTTAAGGGGTCCCGTGTCGAGCAGTACTTC. Protein: CASSPFKGSRVEQYF.